The present entry profiles one T cell receptor beta chain with its context. Tens of thousands of T cell genomes (approximately 190 ng DNA) went into each sorted-subset replicate. The data were produced by immunoSEQ multiplex PCR, yet TCRdb's version contains in-frame clones alone and is incomplete. Of approximately 600,000 clones in the sample, 85% to 95% are singletons; the top ten hold over 0.095%. CD45RO-negative, CCR7-positively selected cells formed the naive CD8 fraction, excluding terminally differentiated effector memory CD45RA+ cells. The sample belongs to a study of shared clonotypes between healthy human individuals. The V and J ends lost 3 bases and 3 bases respectively, with 15 bases between them. CDR1 is SEHNR, CDR2 FQNEAQ, per germline (reference sequence). The CDR3 has 15 residues.

The chain uses TRBV7-9 and TRBJ2-7; D perhaps matches TRBD2 (5 bases). This clonotype originated in a woman aged 25 to 39 in good health. The sample consisted of naive CD8+ T cells sorted from blood. The CDR3 loop is CASSFLGRADYEQYF. The CDR3, as DNA: TGTGCCAGCAGCTTCCTCGGGCGGGCGGACTACGAGCAGTACTTC.